This is a list of T cell receptor beta chains from one sample in a study of blood T cells in healthy people across ages. TCRdb independently ran MiXCR on the 5' RACE reads; one entry per CDR3 protein. The table has 1.5 million or so distinct CDR3 sequences, roughly 45% seen once. The sequencing sample was made of blood. The receptors were gathered from a woman aged 18-35 years in good health. CDR3s include the opening cysteine and the closing phenylalanine or tryptophan. Each record gives: J gene, clone size, V gene, D gene, CDR3 protein, CDR3 DNA. A D gene is named only where the DNA matches it firmly. Not all rows give a size; the values are once, few, many and, for expanded clones, a class.

J gene: TRBJ1-1; clone size: -; V gene: TRBV7-9; D gene: TRBD1; CDR3 protein: CASSLDRQGSTEAFF; CDR3 DNA: TGTGCCAGCAGCTTAGATCGACAGGGGTCGACTGAAGCTTTCTTT
J gene: TRBJ1-4; clone size: few; V gene: TRBV3-1; D gene: -; CDR3 protein: CASSKMEKLFF; CDR3 DNA: TGTGCCAGCAGTAAGATGGAAAAACTGTTTTTT
J gene: TRBJ2-3; clone size: -; V gene: TRBV14; D gene: -; CDR3 protein: CASSPWTNGLGSTDTQYF; CDR3 DNA: TGTGCCAGCAGCCCTTGGACTAACGGATTGGGTAGCACAGATACGCAGTATTTT
J gene: TRBJ2-5; clone size: -; V gene: TRBV27; D gene: -; CDR3 protein: CASSFQGAETQYF; CDR3 DNA: TGTGCCAGCAGTTTCCAGGGTGCGGAGACCCAGTACTTC
J gene: TRBJ1-2; clone size: few; V gene: TRBV5-1; D gene: -; CDR3 protein: CASSPISQGRYGYTF; CDR3 DNA: TGCGCCAGCAGCCCAATCTCTCAGGGACGCTATGGCTACACCTTC
J gene: TRBJ1-5; clone size: -; V gene: TRBV7-9; D gene: TRBD1; CDR3 protein: CASSPGTGADNQPQHF; CDR3 DNA: TGTGCCAGCAGCCCGGGGACAGGGGCGGACAATCAGCCCCAGCATTTT
J gene: TRBJ2-7; clone size: -; V gene: TRBV7-9; D gene: -; CDR3 protein: CASSPDISYEQYF; CDR3 DNA: TGTGCCAGCAGCCCAGACATTTCCTACGAGCAGTACTTC
J gene: TRBJ2-1; clone size: -; V gene: TRBV9; D gene: -; CDR3 protein: CASSAGQTTKGEQFF; CDR3 DNA: TGTGCCAGCAGCGCCGGACAAACGACGAAGGGGGAGCAGTTCTTC
J gene: TRBJ2-7; clone size: few; V gene: TRBV5-1; D gene: TRBD2; CDR3 protein: CASSRSGRTSEDEQYF; CDR3 DNA: TGCGCCAGCAGTAGATCGGGTCGGACTAGCGAGGACGAGCAGTACTTC
J gene: TRBJ2-1; clone size: -; V gene: TRBV7-9; D gene: -; CDR3 protein: CASSLAGATIYNEQFF; CDR3 DNA: TGTGCCAGCAGCTTAGCTGGAGCTACCATTTACAATGAGCAGTTCTTC
J gene: TRBJ2-7; clone size: -; V gene: TRBV3-1; D gene: TRBD1; CDR3 protein: CTSSQVTGVSYEQYF; CDR3 DNA: TGTACCAGCAGCCAAGTCACAGGGGTATCCTACGAGCAGTACTTC
J gene: TRBJ2-7; clone size: few; V gene: TRBV25-1; D gene: TRBD1; CDR3 protein: CASSFPGTGSHEQYF; CDR3 DNA: TGTGCCAGCAGTTTCCCCGGGACAGGGTCCCACGAGCAGTACTTC
J gene: TRBJ1-1; clone size: few; V gene: TRBV29-1; D gene: -; CDR3 protein: CSVEDLRRTEAFF; CDR3 DNA: TGCAGCGTTGAAGATCTTAGGCGGACTGAAGCTTTCTTT
J gene: TRBJ2-5; clone size: -; V gene: TRBV27; D gene: TRBD2; CDR3 protein: CASKLAGGGETQYF; CDR3 DNA: TGTGCCAGCAAGTTAGCGGGAGGGGGGGAGACCCAGTACTTC
J gene: TRBJ1-1; clone size: -; V gene: TRBV5-1; D gene: -; CDR3 protein: CASSPHLGREKMNTEAFF; CDR3 DNA: TGCGCCAGCAGCCCGCATCTCGGGAGGGAAAAAATGAACACTGAAGCTTTCTTT
J gene: TRBJ2-7; clone size: -; V gene: TRBV2; D gene: -; CDR3 protein: CASVPGGLFSYNEQYF; CDR3 DNA: TGTGCCAGCGTACCTGGAGGGTTGTTCTCCTACAATGAGCAGTACTTC
J gene: TRBJ1-1; clone size: -; V gene: TRBV10-3; D gene: TRBD1; CDR3 protein: CATWDRVGTEAFF; CDR3 DNA: TGTGCCACTTGGGACAGGGTGGGCACTGAAGCTTTCTTT
J gene: TRBJ1-2; clone size: few; V gene: TRBV10-3; D gene: -; CDR3 protein: CAINGGTFNYGYTF; CDR3 DNA: TGTGCCATCAACGGAGGGACCTTTAACTATGGCTACACCTTC
J gene: TRBJ2-7; clone size: -; V gene: TRBV12-3/TRBV12-4; D gene: -; CDR3 protein: CASRRGVNPTYEQYF; CDR3 DNA: TGTGCCAGCAGACGAGGGGTGAACCCCACCTACGAGCAGTACTTC
J gene: TRBJ1-6; clone size: -; V gene: TRBV7-9; D gene: -; CDR3 protein: CASSADSNNSPLHF; CDR3 DNA: TGTGCCAGCAGCGCCGACAGCAATAATTCACCCCTCCACTTT
J gene: TRBJ1-2; clone size: -; V gene: TRBV20-1; D gene: TRBD1; CDR3 protein: CSASDREGYGYTF; CDR3 DNA: TGCAGTGCGTCCGACAGGGAAGGCTATGGCTACACCTTC
J gene: TRBJ2-7; clone size: -; V gene: TRBV21-1; D gene: -; CDR3 protein: CASSLLQTGAYEQYF; CDR3 DNA: TGTGCCAGCAGCCTACTCCAGACAGGGGCCTACGAGCAGTACTTC
J gene: TRBJ2-7; clone size: -; V gene: TRBV6-1; D gene: TRBD2; CDR3 protein: CASSEVLAAVYEQYF; CDR3 DNA: TGTGCCAGCAGTGAAGTCCTAGCGGCGGTCTACGAGCAGTACTTC
J gene: TRBJ2-3; clone size: -; V gene: TRBV9; D gene: TRBD2; CDR3 protein: CASSTLGTRNTDTQYF; CDR3 DNA: TGTGCCAGCAGCACCCTGGGGACTAGAAACACAGATACGCAGTATTTT
J gene: TRBJ1-4; clone size: -; V gene: TRBV20-1; D gene: -; CDR3 protein: CSASYSSTNEKLFF; CDR3 DNA: TGCAGTGCCAGCTACAGTTCAACTAATGAAAAACTGTTTTTT
J gene: TRBJ2-5; clone size: few; V gene: TRBV11-2; D gene: -; CDR3 protein: CASSLQWGETQYF; CDR3 DNA: TGTGCCAGCAGCCTACAGTGGGGCGAGACCCAGTACTTC
J gene: TRBJ2-3; clone size: -; V gene: TRBV13; D gene: -; CDR3 protein: CASSPLGRADTQYF; CDR3 DNA: TGTGCCAGCAGCCCCCTAGGCAGGGCCGATACGCAGTATTTT
J gene: TRBJ2-1; clone size: -; V gene: TRBV5-1; D gene: -; CDR3 protein: CASSLVVGFYEQFF; CDR3 DNA: TGCGCCAGCAGCTTGGTCGTCGGATTCTACGAGCAGTTCTTC
J gene: TRBJ2-5; clone size: -; V gene: TRBV10-3; D gene: TRBD2; CDR3 protein: CAISDRLKRGLTQETQYF; CDR3 DNA: TGTGCCATCAGTGATCGGTTGAAGCGGGGGCTTACTCAAGAGACCCAGTACTTC
J gene: TRBJ2-1; clone size: -; V gene: TRBV10-3; D gene: TRBD1; CDR3 protein: CAITLGQGAENEQFF; CDR3 DNA: TGTGCCATCACCCTCGGGCAGGGGGCGGAAAATGAGCAGTTCTTC
J gene: TRBJ1-2; clone size: few; V gene: TRBV18; D gene: -; CDR3 protein: CASSPGRSGDGYTF; CDR3 DNA: TGTGCCAGCTCACCGGGGAGATCGGGAGATGGCTACACCTTC
J gene: TRBJ1-1; clone size: -; V gene: TRBV29-1; D gene: -; CDR3 protein: CGSPGATEAFF; CDR3 DNA: TGCGGTTCCCCCGGGGCCACTGAAGCTTTCTTT
J gene: TRBJ1-1; clone size: -; V gene: TRBV27; D gene: -; CDR3 protein: CASRPLGYTEAFF; CDR3 DNA: TGTGCCAGCAGGCCTCTAGGGTACACTGAAGCTTTCTTT
J gene: TRBJ1-6; clone size: few; V gene: TRBV4-1; D gene: TRBD1; CDR3 protein: CASSLGQARRRNSPLHF; CDR3 DNA: TGCGCCAGCAGCCTCGGACAGGCGAGACGGAGAAATTCACCCCTCCACTTT
J gene: TRBJ2-1; clone size: few; V gene: TRBV4-1; D gene: -; CDR3 protein: CASSQDPRASSYNEQFF; CDR3 DNA: TGCGCCAGCAGCCAAGACCCCAGGGCCAGCTCCTACAATGAGCAGTTCTTC
J gene: TRBJ1-1; clone size: -; V gene: TRBV20-1; D gene: -; CDR3 protein: CSAIRAENTEAFF; CDR3 DNA: TGCAGTGCCATTCGTGCCGAGAACACTGAAGCTTTCTTT
J gene: TRBJ2-1; clone size: -; V gene: TRBV12-3/TRBV12-4; D gene: -; CDR3 protein: CASRDHEAGDNEQFF; CDR3 DNA: TGTGCCAGCAGGGACCATGAGGCCGGCGACAATGAGCAGTTCTTC
J gene: TRBJ2-7; clone size: few; V gene: TRBV20-1; D gene: TRBD2; CDR3 protein: CSGKLAGAASYEQYF; CDR3 DNA: TGCAGTGGCAAACTAGCGGGGGCCGCCTCCTACGAGCAGTACTTC
J gene: TRBJ2-1; clone size: -; V gene: TRBV7-2; D gene: TRBD2; CDR3 protein: CASSRGLALRNEQFF; CDR3 DNA: TGTGCCAGCAGCCGGGGACTAGCGCTCAGGAATGAGCAGTTCTTC
J gene: TRBJ2-3; clone size: -; V gene: TRBV20-1; D gene: -; CDR3 protein: CSAAYTDTQYF; CDR3 DNA: TGCAGTGCCGCGTACACAGATACGCAGTATTTT
J gene: TRBJ2-1; clone size: few; V gene: TRBV6-1; D gene: TRBD2; CDR3 protein: CASSENGAGGYNEQFF; CDR3 DNA: TGTGCCAGCAGTGAAAATGGAGCGGGAGGCTACAATGAGCAGTTCTTC
J gene: TRBJ1-1; clone size: -; V gene: TRBV2; D gene: -; CDR3 protein: CASSDGWLNTEAFF; CDR3 DNA: TGTGCCAGCAGTGATGGTTGGCTGAACACTGAAGCTTTCTTT